Presented here are 8 T cell receptor beta chains from one specimen sequenced in a study of OX40 agonist ivuxolimab in advanced cancers. Library prep was done by the immunoSEQ multiplex PCR assay. Sourced from immuneACCESS, this table was stored by TCRdb with only in-frame sequences that have V and J called. A share of the clones is absent; for the studies checked, an unresolved V gene accounts for under half, and the remainder has no known explanation. The sample yields about 72,000 clones; approximately 84% were counted once. The ten largest make up about 5% of the sample. The sequences come from CD4+ or CD8+ T cells sorted from blood, collected in a trial of the OX40 agonist ivuxolimab. Every receptor here comes from an adult with an advanced solid tumor such as melanoma, head and neck, liver or kidney cancer.

This chain connects TRBV6-6 to TRBJ2-7, with 13 bases lining up with TRBD2. V gave up 6 bases and J gave up 4 bases; unmatched junction bases: 6. The CDR3 runs 15 residues. The germline CDR1 and CDR2 sequences are MNHNY and SVGAGI (reference sequence). For the CDR3, the DNA is TGTGCCAGCAGGACTAGCGGGGGGCCAAAATACGAGCAGTACTTC. Residues: CASRTSGGPKYEQYF.

The DNA for the CDR3 is TGTGCCATCAGTGGAGAGGGAGGCCCCTACGAGCAGTACTTC. Protein sequence: CAISGEGGPYEQYF. This chain joins TRBV10-3 and TRBJ2-7, with D maybe TRBD2 (6 bases). The CDR3 loop spans 14 amino acids. Germline loops: CDR1 ENHRY, CDR2 SYGVKD. With 4 bases removed from V and 2 bases from J, the gap between germline ends came to 12 bases.

A single count supports this clone. CDR3 DNA sequence: TGTGCCAGCAGCTCCCGGATCTTGGACACCATATATTTT. Its protein product is CASSSRILDTIYF. The chain couples TRBV11-2 to TRBJ1-3; D gene unclear. The CDR3 is 13 residues long. The V gene's germline CDR1 is SGHAT and CDR2 FQNNGV. Trimming pared 4 bases from V and 8 bases from J, leaving 12 bases between.

This clone was seen more than once but under ten times. The chain is built from TRBV7-9 and TRBJ1-2; D is undetermined. The CDR3 covers 13 residues. The germline V and J ends were trimmed by 5 bases and 1 base, with 8 bases remaining between them. Germline V lookup: CDR1 SEHNR, CDR2 FQNEAQ (reference sequence). The chain's CDR3 is CASSLQHNYGYTF. The DNA of the CDR3 is TGTGCCAGCAGCCTACAGCATAACTATGGCTACACCTTC.

The rearrangement links TRBV5-1 to TRBJ2-5; 8 positions agree with TRBD1. V was clipped by 4 bases and J by 5 bases; unmatched bases: 7. This CDR3 is built from 14 residues. CDR1 is SGHRS, CDR2 YFSETQ, per germline. In DNA, the CDR3 is TGCGCCAGCAGCCCCGGACAGGGACCCGAGACCCAGTACTTC. Its protein is CASSPGQGPETQYF. The full variable domain, with the rest looked up from reference TRBV5-1 and TRBJ2-5, is KAGVTQTPRYLIKTRGQQVTLSCSPISGHRSVSWYQQTPGQGLQFLFEYFSETQRNKGNFPGRFSGRQFSNSRSEMNVSTLELGDSALYLCASSPGQGPETQYFGPGTRLLVL.

The gene calls are TRBV5-1 and TRBJ1-4; D call uncertain. Germline V gene data show CDR1 as SGHRS and CDR2 as YFSETQ. This CDR3 region has 15 residues. With 0 bases removed from V and 3 bases from J, the gap between germline ends came to 9 bases. The CDR3 loop is CASSLGGVSNEKLFF. CDR3 DNA: TGCGCCAGCAGCTTGGGCGGGGTATCTAATGAAAAACTGTTTTTT.

The chain combines TRBV7-8 with TRBJ2-3; TRBD1 matches 7 bases. Germline V gives CDR1 SGHVS, CDR2 FQNEAQ. The V segment lost 1 base and the J segment 4 bases; nucleotides outside the gene matches: 11. This CDR3 region has 17 residues. CDR3 amino acids: CASSLGTDRVIADTQYF. CDR3 nucleotides: TGTGCCAGCAGCTTAGGGACAGACAGGGTAATCGCAGATACGCAGTATTTT.

This clone was detected only once. The genes are TRBV4-2 and TRBJ2-1; 16 bases align to TRBD2. The CDR3 length is 17 residues. Germline CDR1 LGHNA, CDR2 YNFKEQ. The V segment lost 1 base and the J segment 9 bases; nucleotides outside the gene matches: 6. Here the CDR3 DNA reads TGTGCCAGCAGCCAAGCAACAGGGACTAGCGGGAGGGGTGAGCAGTTCTTC. This sequence encodes CASSQATGTSGRGEQFF.